Detailed here is one T cell receptor beta chain. Its antigen is not identified. The CDR3 has 15 residues. Germline-derived CDR1 and CDR2 are KGHSH and LQKENI. V gave up 2 bases and J gave up 4 bases; unmatched junction bases: 5. Blood CD4+ CD25-low CD127-high conventional T cells supplied the genomic DNA template. This entry belongs to a study of regulatory and conventional T cells in RAG deficiency. Assay used: immunoSEQ multiplex PCR; TCRdb lists only in-frame clones, some missing. Of 21,000 or so clones in the sample, 90% to 95% were seen once. Broader study findings: Shannon entropy was markedly lower and Simpson indices higher in RAG-deficient patients than control T-cell subsets. In Omenn syndrome, Treg and Tconv repertoires overlapped >75%.

The sample was also reused in another study, on regulatory T cells. That report adds: The primer mix had 52 TRBV and 13 TRBJ primers.

V gene TRBV18 combines with J gene TRBJ2-1; 7 bases are shared with TRBD2. Sequencing was carried out using CD4+ T cells sorted from blood. This TCR derives from a human donor in good health. CDR3 sequence (DNA): TGTGCCAGCTCACCAATGTGGGGGGGGTACAATGAGCAGTTCTTC. Translating it yields CASSPMWGGYNEQFF.